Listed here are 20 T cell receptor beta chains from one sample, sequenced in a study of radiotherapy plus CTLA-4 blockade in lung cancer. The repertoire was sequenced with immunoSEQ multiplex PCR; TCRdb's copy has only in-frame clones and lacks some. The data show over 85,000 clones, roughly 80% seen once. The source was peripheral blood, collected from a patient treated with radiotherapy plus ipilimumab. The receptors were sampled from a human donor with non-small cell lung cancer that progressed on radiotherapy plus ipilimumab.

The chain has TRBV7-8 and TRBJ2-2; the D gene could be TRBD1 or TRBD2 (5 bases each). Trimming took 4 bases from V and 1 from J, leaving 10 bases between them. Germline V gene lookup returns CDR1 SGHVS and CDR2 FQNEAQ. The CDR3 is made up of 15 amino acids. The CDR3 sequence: CASSSRDGNTGELFF. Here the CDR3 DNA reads TGTGCCAGCAGCTCACGGGACGGGAACACCGGGGAGCTGTTTTTT.

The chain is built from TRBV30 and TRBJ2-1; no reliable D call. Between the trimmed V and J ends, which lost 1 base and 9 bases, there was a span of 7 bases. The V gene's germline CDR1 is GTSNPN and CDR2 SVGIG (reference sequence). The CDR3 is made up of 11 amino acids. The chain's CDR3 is CAWSDLVEQFF. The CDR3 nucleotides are TGTGCCTGGAGTGACTTAGTTGAGCAGTTCTTC.

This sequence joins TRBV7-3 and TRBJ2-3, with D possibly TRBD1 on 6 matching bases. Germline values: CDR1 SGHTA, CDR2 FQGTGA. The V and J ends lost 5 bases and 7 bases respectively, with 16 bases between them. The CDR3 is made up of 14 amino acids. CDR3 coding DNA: TGTGCCAGCAGCCCTGGGGGCTCTACCAATACGCAGTATTTT. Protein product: CASSPGGSTNTQYF.

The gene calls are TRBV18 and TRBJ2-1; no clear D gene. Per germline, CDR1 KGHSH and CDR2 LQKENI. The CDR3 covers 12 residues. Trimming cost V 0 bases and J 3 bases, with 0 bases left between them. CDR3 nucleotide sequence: TGTGCCAGCTCACCACCCTACAATGAGCAGTTCTTC. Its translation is CASSPPYNEQFF. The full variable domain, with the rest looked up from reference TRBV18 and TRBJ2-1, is NAGVMQNPRHLVRRRGQEARLRCSPMKGHSHVYWYRQLPEEGLKFMVYLQKENIIDESGMPKERFSAEFPKEGPSILRIQQVVRGDSAAYFCASSPPYNEQFFGPGTRLTVL.

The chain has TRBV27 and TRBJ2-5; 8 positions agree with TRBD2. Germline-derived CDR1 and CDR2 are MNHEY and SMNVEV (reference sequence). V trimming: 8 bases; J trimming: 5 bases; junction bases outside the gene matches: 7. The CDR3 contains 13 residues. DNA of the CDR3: TGTGCCAGCGGTCGGGGGGGGTCTGAGACCCAGTACTTC. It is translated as CASGRGGSETQYF.

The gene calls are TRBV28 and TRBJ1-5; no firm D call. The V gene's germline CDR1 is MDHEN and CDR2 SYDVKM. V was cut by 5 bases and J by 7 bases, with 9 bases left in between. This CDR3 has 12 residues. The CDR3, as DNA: TGTGCCAGCAGTAATCGTCTCCAGCCCCAGCATTTT. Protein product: CASSNRLQPQHF.

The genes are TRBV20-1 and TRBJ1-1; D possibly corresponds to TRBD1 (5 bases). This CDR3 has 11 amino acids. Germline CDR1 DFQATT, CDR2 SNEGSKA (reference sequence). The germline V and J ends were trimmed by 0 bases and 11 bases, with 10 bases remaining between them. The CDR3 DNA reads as TGCAGTGCTAGAGATTCCCGGGGGGCTTTCTTT. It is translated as CSARDSRGAFF.

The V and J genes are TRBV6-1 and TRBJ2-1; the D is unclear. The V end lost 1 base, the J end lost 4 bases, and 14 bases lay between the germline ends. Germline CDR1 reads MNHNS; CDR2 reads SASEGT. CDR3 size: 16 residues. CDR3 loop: CASSEDGQKSYNEQFF. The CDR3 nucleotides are TGTGCCAGCAGTGAAGACGGCCAGAAATCGTACAATGAGCAGTTCTTC.

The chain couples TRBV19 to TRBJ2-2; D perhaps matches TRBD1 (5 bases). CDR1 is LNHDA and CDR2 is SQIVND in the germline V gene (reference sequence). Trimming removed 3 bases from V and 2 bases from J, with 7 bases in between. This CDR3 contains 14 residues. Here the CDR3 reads CASSIQGNTGELFF. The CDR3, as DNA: TGTGCCAGTAGTATCCAGGGTAACACCGGGGAGCTGTTTTTT.

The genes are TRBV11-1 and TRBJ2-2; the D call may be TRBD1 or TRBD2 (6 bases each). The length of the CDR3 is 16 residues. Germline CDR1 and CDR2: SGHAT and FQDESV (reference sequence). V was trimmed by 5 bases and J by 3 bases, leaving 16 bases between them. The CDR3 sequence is CASSRGGFLDTGELFF. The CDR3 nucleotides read TGTGCCAGCAGCCGAGGGGGGTTTTTAGACACCGGGGAGCTGTTTTTT.

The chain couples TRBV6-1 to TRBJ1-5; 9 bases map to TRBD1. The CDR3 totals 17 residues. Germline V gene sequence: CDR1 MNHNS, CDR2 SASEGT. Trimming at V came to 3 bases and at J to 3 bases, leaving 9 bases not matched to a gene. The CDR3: CASSDSWGQGLNQPQHF. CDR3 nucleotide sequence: TGTGCCAGCAGTGATAGCTGGGGACAGGGCCTCAATCAGCCCCAGCATTTT.

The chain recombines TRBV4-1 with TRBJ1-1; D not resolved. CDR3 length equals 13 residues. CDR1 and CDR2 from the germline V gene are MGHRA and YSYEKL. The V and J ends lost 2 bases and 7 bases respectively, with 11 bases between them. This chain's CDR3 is CASSQLGSFEAFF. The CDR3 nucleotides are TGCGCCAGCAGCCAATTGGGCAGCTTTGAAGCTTTCTTT.

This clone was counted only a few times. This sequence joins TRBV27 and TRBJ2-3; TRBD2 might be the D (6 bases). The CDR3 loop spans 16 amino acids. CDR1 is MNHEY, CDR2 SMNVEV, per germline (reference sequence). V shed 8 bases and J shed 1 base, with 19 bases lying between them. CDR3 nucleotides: TGTGCCAGCCGGAGCGGGCAGGGCGGGCGCACAGATACGCAGTATTTT. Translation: CASRSGQGGRTDTQYF.

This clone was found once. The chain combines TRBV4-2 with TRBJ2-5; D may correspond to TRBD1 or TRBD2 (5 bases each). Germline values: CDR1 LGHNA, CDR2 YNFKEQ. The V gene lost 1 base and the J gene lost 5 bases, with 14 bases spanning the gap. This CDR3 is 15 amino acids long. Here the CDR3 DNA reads TGTGCCAGCAGCCAAGGATCCGAGGGGCGCGAGACCCAGTACTTC. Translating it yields CASSQGSEGRETQYF.

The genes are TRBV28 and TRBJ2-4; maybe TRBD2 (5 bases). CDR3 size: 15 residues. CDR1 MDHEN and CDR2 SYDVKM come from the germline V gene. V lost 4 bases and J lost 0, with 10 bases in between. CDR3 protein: CASSYSGVAKNIQYF. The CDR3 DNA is TGTGCCAGCAGTTATTCCGGGGTAGCCAAAAACATTCAGTACTTC.

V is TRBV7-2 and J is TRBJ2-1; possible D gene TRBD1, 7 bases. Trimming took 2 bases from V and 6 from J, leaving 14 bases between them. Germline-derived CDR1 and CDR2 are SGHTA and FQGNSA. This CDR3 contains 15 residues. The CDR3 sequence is CASSLPRGTANEQFF. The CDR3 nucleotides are TGTGCCAGCAGCTTACCCCGGGGGACAGCCAATGAGCAGTTCTTC. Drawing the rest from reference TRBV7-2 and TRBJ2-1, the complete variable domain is GAGVSQSPSNKVTEKGKDVELRCDPISGHTALYWYRQSLGQGLEFLIYFQGNSAPDKSGLPSDRFSAERTGGSVSTLTIQRTQQEDSAVYLCASSLPRGTANEQFFGPGTRLTVL.

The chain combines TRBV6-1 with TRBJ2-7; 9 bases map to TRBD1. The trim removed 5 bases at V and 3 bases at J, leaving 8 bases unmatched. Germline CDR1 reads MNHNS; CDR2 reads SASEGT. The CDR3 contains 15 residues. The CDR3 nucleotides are TGTGCCAGCAGTAATTACGGGACAGGGATCTACGAGCAGTACGTC. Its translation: CASSNYGTGIYEQYV.

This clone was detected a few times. CDR3 residues: CASSEAGFYEQYF. The CDR3 DNA follows: TGTGCCAGCAGTGAAGCGGGGTTCTACGAGCAGTACTTC. The gene calls are TRBV6-1 and TRBJ2-7; D not resolved. Germline lookup yields CDR1 MNHNS and CDR2 SASEGT. With 0 bases removed from V and 3 bases from J, the gap between germline ends came to 6 bases. The CDR3 loop spans 13 amino acids.

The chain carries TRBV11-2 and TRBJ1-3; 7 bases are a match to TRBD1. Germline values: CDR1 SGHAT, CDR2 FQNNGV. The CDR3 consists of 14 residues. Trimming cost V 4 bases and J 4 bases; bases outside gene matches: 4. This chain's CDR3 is CASSSTGIGNTIYF. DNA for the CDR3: TGTGCCAGCAGCTCGACAGGGATAGGAAACACCATATATTTT.

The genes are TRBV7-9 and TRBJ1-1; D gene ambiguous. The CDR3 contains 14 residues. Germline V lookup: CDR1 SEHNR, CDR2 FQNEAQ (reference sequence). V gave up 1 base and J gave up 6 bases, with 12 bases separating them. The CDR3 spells CASSLGASAPEAFF. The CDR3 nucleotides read TGTGCCAGCAGCTTAGGTGCGTCCGCCCCTGAAGCTTTCTTT.